These 2 T cell receptor beta chains share one sample of origin, sequenced in a study of T cells in Graves' hyperthyroidism and ophthalmopathy. Amplification targeted TCR beta CDR3 regions from RNA transcripts. A first-round RT-PCR of the TCR CDR3 used the HTBI primer set. MiXCR was run by TCRdb on the multiplex PCR reads, yielding one entry per CDR3 protein. The sample lists around 210,000 distinct CDR3 sequences, less than 20% occurring once. Sequenced: blood. Source of these receptors: a woman in her 50s with Graves' hyperthyroidism.

This clonotype was picked up a small number of times. The chain couples TRBV11-3 to TRBJ2-1, with 8 nucleotides matching TRBD2. Trimming at V came to 0 bases and at J to 4 bases, leaving 14 bases not matched to a gene. The CDR3 has 19 residues. CDR1 is SGHNT, CDR2 YENEEA, per germline. CDR3 amino acids: CASSLDTIRAGEGYNEQFF. The CDR3 DNA reads as TGTGCCAGCAGCTTAGATACTATAAGAGCGGGAGAAGGGTACAATGAGCAGTTCTTC.

This clonotype was detected only a few times. The chain combines TRBV20-1 with TRBJ1-5, with D perhaps TRBD1 (6 bases). In germline, CDR1 is DFQATT, CDR2 SNEGSKA (reference sequence). There are 18 residues in the CDR3. V was shortened by 5 bases and J by 1 base, with 24 bases between the two germline ends. The CDR3 protein is CSALNIGQEGGSNQPQHF. In DNA, the CDR3 is TGCAGTGCTCTCAACATCGGGCAGGAGGGGGGGAGCAATCAGCCCCAGCATTTT.